A selection of T cell receptor beta chains follows, all from one sample in a study of T cells in Graves' hyperthyroidism and ophthalmopathy. Each CDR3 protein gets one entry after TCRdb re-called the multiplex PCR reads with MiXCR. The data hold hundreds of thousands of distinct CDR3 sequences, with 13% observed a single time. The source material was blood. The receptors were gathered from a woman aged 18-29 years with Graves' hyperthyroidism. Each CDR3 is given with its conserved first and last residue. Fields, in order: D gene, clone size, J gene, V gene, CDR3 protein, CDR3 DNA. A D gene is named only where the DNA matches it firmly. Size is stated for part of the rows, as once, few or many counts, or as a class when the clone is expanded.

>.|many|TRBJ2-6|TRBV20-1
CSARDGPPPSGANVLTF
TGCAGTGCTAGAGATGGCCCGCCTCCCTCTGGGGCCAACGTCCTGACTTTC
>TRBD2|many|TRBJ2-1|TRBV3-1
CASSQLAGLYNEQFF
TGTGCCAGCAGCCAACTAGCGGGTCTTTACAATGAGCAGTTCTTC
>.|many|TRBJ2-7|TRBV3-1
CASSQPGGGWEQYF
TGTGCCAGCAGCCAACCCGGGGGCGGGTGGGAGCAGTACTTC
>.|few|TRBJ1-5|TRBV6-1
CASSPGLISNQPQHF
TGTGCCAGCAGCCCGGGCCTCATTAGCAATCAGCCCCAGCATTTT
>.|.|TRBJ1-3|TRBV4-1
CASSQEYFSGNTIYF
TGCGCCAGCAGCCAAGAGTACTTCTCTGGAAACACCATATATTTT
>TRBD1|many|TRBJ2-5|TRBV3-1
CASSHSDRAKETQYF
TGTGCCAGCAGCCACTCGGACAGGGCGAAGGAGACCCAGTACTTC
>TRBD1|.|TRBJ1-1|TRBV6-1
CASSEDRGGTEAFF
TGTGCCAGCAGTGAGGACAGGGGGGGCACTGAAGCTTTCTTT
>.|.|TRBJ1-1|TRBV30
CAWSGTADTEAFF
TGTGCCTGGAGCGGTACAGCGGACACTGAAGCTTTCTTT
>.|.|TRBJ2-1|TRBV20-1
CSAALRSSYNEQFF
TGCAGTGCTGCTCTCCGGAGCTCCTACAATGAGCAGTTCTTC
>TRBD1|few|TRBJ1-6|TRBV16
CASSPGQGTSPLHF
TGTGCCAGCAGCCCCGGACAGGGGACTTCACCCCTCCACTTT
>.|many|TRBJ2-7|TRBV11-2
CASSLVKGITYEQYF
TGTGCCAGCAGCTTAGTGAAAGGGATCACCTACGAGCAGTACTTC
>.|many|TRBJ2-5|TRBV6-1
CASTKRTLQGSEETQYF
TGTGCCAGCACCAAAAGGACTTTACAGGGATCGGAAGAGACCCAGTACTTC
>TRBD1|.|TRBJ1-1|TRBV9
CASSPYRGMNTEAFF
TGTGCCAGCAGCCCCTACAGGGGTATGAACACTGAAGCTTTCTTT
>.|many|TRBJ1-4|TRBV29-1
CSVAVRGGEKLFF
TGCAGCGTTGCGGTACGGGGAGGGGAAAAACTGTTTTTT
>TRBD2|.|TRBJ2-4|TRBV7-9
CASGTSGSGAKNIQYF
TGTGCCAGCGGGACTAGCGGGAGTGGGGCCAAAAACATTCAGTACTTC
>.|many|TRBJ1-1|TRBV28
CASLLTGFEAFF
TGTGCCAGCTTATTAACGGGGTTTGAAGCTTTCTTT
>.|many|TRBJ2-1|TRBV2
CASVVAPDNEQFF
TGTGCCAGCGTGGTGGCTCCCGACAATGAGCAGTTCTTC
>TRBD1|.|TRBJ1-1|TRBV5-8
CALFAGQGGNPEAFF
TGTGCCCTCTTCGCTGGACAGGGGGGAAACCCTGAAGCTTTCTTT
>.|many|TRBJ1-1|TRBV19
CASSISGRNTEAFF
TGTGCCAGTAGTATAAGCGGGAGGAACACTGAAGCTTTCTTT
>.|.|TRBJ2-2|TRBV20-1
CSASLGAGELFF
TGCAGTGCTAGTTTAGGGGCCGGGGAGCTGTTTTTT
>.|.|TRBJ2-3|TRBV13
CASSDGGGGLSSTDTQYF
TGTGCCAGCAGTGACGGAGGAGGGGGCCTGAGTAGCACAGATACGCAGTATTTT
>.|many|TRBJ1-1|TRBV20-1
CSAEVRGGRTEAFF
TGCAGTGCTGAAGTGCGAGGGGGTAGGACTGAAGCTTTCTTT
>.|few|TRBJ2-2|TRBV4-2
CASSQERDTAIDTGELFF
TGTGCCAGCAGCCAAGAAAGAGATACAGCAATAGACACCGGGGAGCTGTTTTTT
>.|many|TRBJ1-1|TRBV12-3/TRBV12-4
CASSFTAGEYAFF
TGTGCCAGCAGTTTTACCGCAGGGGAATATGCTTTCTTT
>TRBD2|.|TRBJ2-7|TRBV4-2
CASSPTLGGPYEQYF
TGTGCCAGCAGCCCCACTTTGGGAGGGCCGTACGAGCAGTACTTC
>.|many|TRBJ2-7|TRBV7-9
CASSLGSSEAGRYEQYF
TGTGCCAGCAGCTTAGGTTCTTCGGAGGCAGGGCGCTACGAGCAGTACTTC
>.|many|TRBJ1-1|TRBV2
CASSRLSGTIGDTEAFF
TGTGCCAGCAGTCGACTTTCCGGGACAATTGGGGACACTGAAGCTTTCTTT
>.|.|TRBJ1-5|TRBV29-1
CSVESGSNQPQHF
TGCAGCGTTGAATCGGGTAGCAATCAGCCCCAGCATTTT
>TRBD2|many|TRBJ2-1|TRBV6-1
CASSPSWGTSSEQFF
TGTGCCAGCAGTCCTTCTTGGGGGACTAGCAGTGAGCAGTTCTTC
>TRBD2|.|TRBJ2-1|TRBV9
CAGSLIAGGLKDEQFF
TGTGCCGGCAGCCTCATAGCGGGAGGGCTCAAAGATGAGCAGTTCTTC
>TRBD2|many|TRBJ2-1|TRBV20-1
CSARDVQGYSGGPYNEQFF
TGCAGTGCTAGAGATGTGCAGGGCTACTCGGGGGGGCCCTACAATGAGCAGTTCTTC
>.|.|TRBJ2-7|TRBV10-3
CAISEEGRVGEQYF
TGTGCCATCAGTGAGGAGGGCAGGGTAGGAGAGCAGTACTTC